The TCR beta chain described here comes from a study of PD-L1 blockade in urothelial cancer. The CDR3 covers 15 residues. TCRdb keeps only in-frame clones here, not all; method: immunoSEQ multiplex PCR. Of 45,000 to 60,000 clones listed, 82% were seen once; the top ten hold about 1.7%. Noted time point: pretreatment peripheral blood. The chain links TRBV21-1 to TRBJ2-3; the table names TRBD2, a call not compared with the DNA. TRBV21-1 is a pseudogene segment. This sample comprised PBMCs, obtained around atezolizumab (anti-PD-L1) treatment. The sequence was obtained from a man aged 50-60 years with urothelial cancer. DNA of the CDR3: TGTGCCAGCAATGGGGGGATAGGGGCCACAGATACGCAGTATTTT. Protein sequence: CASNGGIGATDTQYF.